The entry below describes one TCR beta chain. This clonotype was observed at least ten times. What antigen it recognizes has not been identified. The record has no base qualities; no much larger clone is one base away. The sample is drawn from a study of early T cells in non-severe SARS-CoV-2 infection (dated by TCRdb to the early 2020s). Concerning the study at large: Because TCR sequencing was done on bulk RNA from unsorted whole blood, the alpha and beta chains could not be paired. Beyond this particular receptor, the publication reports: VDJdb matching was skewed toward anti-spike CD8 responses, so virus-specific expansions were likely underestimated and private and CD4 specificities were missed.

Set within a cohort of healthcare workers in London, UK, this nested case-control study involved weekly PCR testing of nasopharyngeal swabs along with blood sampling. Between 23 and 31 March 2020, the week of the UK lockdown, healthcare workers were enrolled and then followed up weekly for as long as 16 weeks. Preparation of the library involved 5' RACE. These reads were obtained on a NextSeq 500. The TCR library protocol attached unique molecular identifiers to individual cDNA molecules to correct for sequencing error and PCR bias. Sequencing covered both TCR alpha and beta chains, and within each sample the abundances of alpha and beta sequences were tightly co-correlated. In the paper's pipeline: V gene, J gene and CDR3 annotation of TCR sequences was performed with Decombinator V4. TCRs were defined as expanded if a significant change between any two time points was detected under a Poisson model with p below 0.0001. TCR abundances were normalised to the total number of TCRs sequenced per sample and were expressed as counts per million. TRAV1-2 paired with TRAJ12, TRAJ20 or TRAJ33 defined MAIT TCRs, while TRAV10 paired with TRAJ18 defined iNKT TCRs. VDJdb, accessed 1 November 2021, was searched for CMV, EBV and SARS-CoV-2 annotated TCRs, with TCRs annotated for multiple antigens excluded. Starting from the raw public reads, TCRdb applied fastp trimming at Q25, assembled clones with MiXCR and retained in-frame beta chains. When rows share a CDR3 protein, they turn into one entry using the most common DNA and genes. None of the V and J calls come from the authors' own analysis; TCRdb made them. Recorded for this sample are about 88,000 distinct CDR3 sequences; under 15% of them occurred a single time. Of the sample, 5.5% to 7% is held by the ten largest clones.

Between the V and J ends, shortened by 1 base and 5 bases respectively, the junction contains 14 bases. The CDR3, cysteine through phenylalanine, is 15 amino acids long. This entry keeps only the CDR3 DNA: 45 bases, framed from base 1. According to the germline V gene, CDR1 reads SGHAT and CDR2 reads FQNNGV. This sequence was found in an adult who was a healthcare worker with PCR-confirmed SARS-CoV-2 infection or an uninfected control (not recorded which). The rearranged segments are TRBV11-2 and TRBJ1-1; a weak D assignment points to TRBD1 (5 bases agree). The specimen sequenced was whole blood. The CDR3 is CASSLAPGRWTEAFF. The sequence in DNA is TGTGCCAGCAGCTTAGCGCCGGGGCGTTGGACTGAAGCTTTCTTT.